This TCR beta chain was observed in a study of cytomegalovirus exposure and HLA in healthy donors. Notes on the study in general: Cytomegalovirus association was assigned to under 200 TCR beta chains.

Turning to this clone: Its antigen remains unidentified.

The assay was immunoSEQ multiplex PCR, and TCRdb's table has in-frame clones only and misses some. Here the sample spans approximately 240,000 clones, about 90% being singletons. V dropped 7 bases and J dropped 8 bases, with 15 bases sitting between them. This CDR3 spans 13 amino acids. In germline, CDR1 is KGHSH, CDR2 LQKENI. The sequence was obtained from a woman between 18 and 29 years old in good health and CMV-seronegative. The sample consisted of PBMCs. The chain carries TRBV18 and TRBJ2-1, with TRBD1 as a possible D gene (6 bases). The chain's CDR3 is CASFYRAGDEQFF. Here the CDR3 DNA reads TGTGCCAGCTTCTACAGGGCAGGGGATGAGCAGTTCTTC.